Listed here are 25 T cell receptor beta chains from one sample, sequenced in a study of blood T cell repertoires in COVID-19. Data came from immunoSEQ multiplex PCR; TCRdb stores just in-frame clones and leaves some out. The data contain 280,000 or so clones, roughly 88% of them seen just once; the ten biggest clones take up more than 2%. The sequencing input was PBMCs or T cells enriched from blood (not recorded which). These receptors originate from a man in his thirties or forties who had recovered from COVID-19.

The chain recombines TRBV5-4 with TRBJ1-1; D is undetermined. The germline V and J ends were trimmed by 2 bases and 6 bases, with 17 bases remaining between them. CDR1 is SGHNT, CDR2 YYREEE, per germline (reference sequence). CDR3 length: 15 residues. This CDR3 reads CASSLFSARSPEAFF. The CDR3 nucleotides read TGTGCCAGCAGCTTATTTTCCGCTCGGTCGCCTGAAGCTTTCTTT.

V gene TRBV28 combines with J gene TRBJ1-2, with 9 bases aligning to TRBD1. With V trimmed by 5 bases and J by 3 bases, 10 bases remained unmatched. CDR3 length equals 16 residues. CDR1 is MDHEN and CDR2 is SYDVKM in the germline V gene. DNA for the CDR3: TGTGCCAGCAGTCCTCCCACCCGGACAGGGGACTATGGCTACACCTTC. Translating it yields CASSPPTRTGDYGYTF.

This clone is a singleton in its sample. The rearrangement joins TRBV19 to TRBJ1-5; D unresolved. V lost 0 bases to trimming and J lost 6 bases, with 12 bases between them. The CDR3 is 15 amino acids. Germline V gives CDR1 LNHDA, CDR2 SQIVND (reference sequence). The DNA of the CDR3 is TGTGCCAGTAGTATAGATCGAGGGAGTTCTCAGCCCCAGCATTTT. It specifies CASSIDRGSSQPQHF. Full variable domain (missing parts from reference TRBV19 and TRBJ1-5): DGGITQSPKYLFRKEGQNVTLSCEQNLNHDAMYWYRQDPGQGLRLIYYSQIVNDFQKGDIAEGYSVSREKKESFPLTVTSAQKNPTAFYLCASSIDRGSSQPQHFGDGTRLSIL.

This clone was seen once. The chain has TRBV5-1 and TRBJ1-2; possibly TRBD1 for D (5 bases). This CDR3 region has 14 residues. Germline CDR1 reads SGHRS; CDR2 reads YFSETQ. Trimming removed 4 bases at V and 1 base at J, with 11 bases between. The CDR3 reads CASSGGNSNYGYTF. The DNA of the CDR3 is TGCGCCAGCAGCGGGGGGAACAGTAACTATGGCTACACCTTC.

The J gene is TRBJ1-2, the V gene TRBV7-6, with D hard to call. The germline gives CDR1 SGHVS, CDR2 FNYEAQ. V lost 2 bases to trimming and J lost 5 bases, with 18 bases between them. The CDR3 totals 16 residues. CDR3 protein: CASSLSIGVPGYGYTF. Written as DNA, the CDR3 is TGTGCCAGCAGCTTATCTATCGGAGTCCCTGGATATGGCTACACCTTC.

The rearrangement joins TRBV4-3 to TRBJ1-6; D unresolved. Trimming stripped 0 bases from V and 11 bases from J, with 14 bases between. There are 15 residues in the CDR3. The germline V gene encodes CDR1 LGHNA and CDR2 YSLEER. The CDR3 loop is CASSQDLISRTPLHF. CDR3 sequence (DNA): TGCGCCAGCAGCCAAGACCTTATAAGTAGAACACCCCTCCACTTT.

The chain couples TRBV25-1 to TRBJ1-3; D not resolved. CDR3 size: 13 residues. With 7 bases removed from V and 0 bases from J, the gap between germline ends came to 7 bases. CDR1 is MGHDK, CDR2 SYGVNS, per germline. CDR3 nucleotide sequence: TGTGCCAGCACGCTGAGCTCTGGAAACACCATATATTTT. Amino acids: CASTLSSGNTIYF.

The rearrangement uses TRBV6-5 and TRBJ1-2; D is unclear. Germline V gene sequence: CDR1 MNHEY, CDR2 SVGAGI. The length of the CDR3 is 11 residues. Between the trimmed V and J ends, which lost 6 bases and 6 bases, there was a span of 8 bases. The CDR3 reads CASSGVNGYTF. In DNA, the CDR3 is TGTGCCAGCAGCGGGGTGAATGGCTACACCTTC.

The chain uses TRBV30 and TRBJ1-2; no firm D call. Germline V gene data show CDR1 as GTSNPN and CDR2 as SVGIG (reference sequence). Between the trimmed V and J ends, which lost 0 bases and 1 base, there was a span of 15 bases. This CDR3 is built from 16 residues. CDR3 sequence (DNA): TGTGCCTGGAGTGTAGACCGCCCTAGCCTTAACTATGGCTACACCTTC. It encodes CAWSVDRPSLNYGYTF.

This chain's CDR3 is CASREGVSNQPQHF. CDR3 coding DNA: TGTGCCAGCAGGGAGGGTGTAAGCAATCAGCCCCAGCATTTT. The chain combines TRBV2 with TRBJ1-5; D uncertain. Per the germline V gene, CDR1 is SNHLY and CDR2 is FYNNEI. This CDR3 region has 14 residues. Trimming took 6 bases from V and 1 from J, leaving 10 bases between them.

This clone turned up a few times. The chain is built from TRBV6-2 or TRBV6-3 and TRBJ1-2; TRBD1 might be the D (5 bases). Germline-derived CDR1 and CDR2 are MNHEY and SVGEGT. The V end was cut by 6 bases, the J end by 4 bases, with 15 bases between. The CDR3 spans 14 residues. The CDR3 DNA follows: TGTGCCAGCAGCCAAAGACAGACCGCCTATGGCTACACCTTC. Protein sequence: CASSQRQTAYGYTF.

The rearrangement links TRBV4-2 to TRBJ2-3; 11 bases match TRBD2. V lost 1 base to trimming and J lost 6 bases; unmatched junction nucleotides: 9. The CDR3 covers 17 residues. The germline gives CDR1 LGHNA, CDR2 YNFKEQ. The CDR3 DNA follows: TGTGCCAGCAGCCAAGTAGGGCTAGCGGGGGGCTGGGATACGCAGTATTTT. Translating it yields CASSQVGLAGGWDTQYF.

This chain connects TRBV2 to TRBJ1-3, with D perhaps matching TRBD1 (5 bases). The V gene lost 6 bases and the J gene lost 1 base, with 19 bases spanning the gap. Germline loops: CDR1 SNHLY, CDR2 FYNNEI. The CDR3 runs 17 residues. Here the CDR3 DNA reads TGTGCCAGCAGCCGGACCCCACAGGATGTTTCTGGAAACACCATATATTTT. Its protein product is CASSRTPQDVSGNTIYF.

This chain uses TRBV9 with TRBJ1-2; TRBD1 aligns across 9 bases. The germline V gene has CDR1 SGDLS and CDR2 YYNGEE. The CDR3 loop spans 17 amino acids. Trimming cost V 0 bases and J 1 base; bases outside gene matches: 7. This CDR3 is CASSVGATTGGNYGYTF. CDR3 sequence (DNA): TGTGCCAGCAGCGTAGGGGCGACGACAGGGGGTAACTATGGCTACACCTTC.

This chain joins TRBV4-2 and TRBJ1-1; the match to TRBD1 covers 7 bases. CDR3 length equals 16 residues. Trimming removed 3 bases from V and 3 bases from J; junction bases left unmatched: 10. Germline V gene sequence: CDR1 LGHNA, CDR2 YNFKEQ. CDR3 in DNA: TGTGCCAGCAGCCAGGTCACAGGGGATAGGTACACTGAAGCTTTCTTT. This translates into CASSQVTGDRYTEAFF.

In DNA form, the CDR3 reads TGTGCCAGTTCGGACAGCTTTAGCTCCTACGAGCAGTACTTC. It encodes CASSDSFSSYEQYF. The chain has TRBV10-3 and TRBJ2-7, with a possible D match to TRBD1 (6 bases). With 10 bases removed from V and 0 bases from J, the gap between germline ends came to 16 bases. Germline CDR1 ENHRY, CDR2 SYGVKD. The CDR3 is made up of 14 amino acids.

The chain carries TRBV9 and TRBJ2-2; TRBD2 matches 10 bases. CDR1 is SGDLS, CDR2 YYNGEE, per germline. CDR3 length: 16 amino acids. Trimming at V came to 3 bases and at J to 6 bases, leaving 8 bases not matched to a gene. CDR3 sequence reads: CASSGGAGGQSGELFF. In nucleotides, the CDR3 is TGTGCCAGCAGCGGAGGAGCGGGGGGGCAATCCGGGGAGCTGTTTTTT.

The genes are TRBV4-2 and TRBJ2-7; 7 nucleotides match TRBD1. CDR1 and CDR2 from the germline V gene are LGHNA and YNFKEQ. J gave up 5 bases and V 5 bases, and 9 bases lay outside the gene matches. CDR3 size: 14 residues. The CDR3 spells CASSEVLRGHEQYF. The CDR3 DNA is TGTGCCAGCAGCGAGGTACTGAGGGGGCACGAGCAGTACTTC.

V usage is TRBV19 and J usage is TRBJ1-2; D not resolved. Germline CDR1 LNHDA, CDR2 SQIVND (reference sequence). V lost 8 bases and J lost 8, with 15 bases in between. This CDR3 has 12 residues. CDR3 bases: TGTGCCAGTGCCAGGAGGGCCAGCGGCTACACCTTC. This encodes CASARRASGYTF.

The chain has TRBV2 and TRBJ1-1; 7 nucleotides line up with TRBD1. The CDR3 runs to 13 residues. Trimming removed 2 bases from V and 4 bases from J; junction bases left unmatched: 1. The V gene's germline CDR1 is SNHLY and CDR2 FYNNEI. Here the CDR3 reads CASSEQGGTEAFF. CDR3 nucleotides: TGTGCCAGCAGTGAACAGGGGGGCACTGAAGCTTTCTTT.

This clone appeared a single time. The V call is TRBV7-8, the J call TRBJ1-2, with D unclear. Looked up from germline, CDR1 is SGHVS and CDR2 is FQNEAQ. The CDR3 contains 18 residues. Deletions cut 2 bases from V and 0 bases from J, with 19 bases between. Here the CDR3 reads CASSLTAVAEPSNYGYTF. CDR3 nucleotide sequence: TGTGCCAGCAGCTTAACGGCGGTGGCGGAGCCATCTAACTATGGCTACACCTTC. The variable domain in full, completed from reference TRBV7-8 and TRBJ1-2, reads GAGVSQSPRYKVAKRGQDVALRCDPISGHVSLFWYQQALGQGPEFLTYFQNEAQLDKSGLPSDRFFAERPEGSVSTLKIQRTQQEDSAVYLCASSLTAVAEPSNYGYTFGSGTRLTVV.

The J gene is TRBJ1-2, the V gene TRBV29-1, with 7 bases identical to TRBD1. CDR3 length: 13 amino acids. CDR1 SQVTM and CDR2 ANQGSEA come from the germline V gene. After removal of 6 bases from V and 6 bases from J, the junction contained 10 bases not matched to a gene. The CDR3 is CSVDTGVEDGYTF. CDR3 nucleotides: TGCAGCGTCGACACAGGGGTTGAGGATGGCTACACCTTC. The variable domain in full, completed from reference TRBV29-1 and TRBJ1-2, reads SAVISQKPSRDICQRGTSLTIQCQVDSQVTMMFWYRQQPGQSLTLIATANQGSEATYESGFVIDKFPISRPNLTFSTLTVSNMSPEDSSIYLCSVDTGVEDGYTFGSGTRLTVV.

This rearrangement joins TRBV5-4 to TRBJ2-1; the match to TRBD1 covers 9 bases. Trimming took 4 bases from V and 7 from J; bases not matched to a gene: 3. Germline CDR1 SGHNT, CDR2 YYREEE (reference sequence). CDR3 length: 13 amino acids. The CDR3 bases are TGTGCCAGCAGCCGACAGGGGGGGAATGAGCAGTTCTTC. This gives the protein CASSRQGGNEQFF.

The CDR3 DNA follows: TGCGCCAGCAGACTTGGGCAGGGGTTAGACGAGCAGTACTTC. Residues: CASRLGQGLDEQYF. This chain joins TRBV5-1 and TRBJ2-7; tentatively, D is TRBD1 (6 bases). This CDR3 region has 14 residues. V shed 5 bases and J shed 5 bases, with 17 bases lying between them. Germline V gene sequence: CDR1 SGHRS, CDR2 YFSETQ.

This clone was seen only once. The CDR3 nucleotides read TGTGCCAGCAGTTTATCCCCACCGGGGACCCAGTACTTC. Translated, it gives CASSLSPPGTQYF. The genes are TRBV27 and TRBJ2-5; D remains unclear. V was trimmed by 0 bases and J by 7 bases, leaving 9 bases between them. This CDR3 comprises 13 residues. The V gene's germline CDR1 is MNHEY and CDR2 SMNVEV (reference sequence).